These T cell receptor beta chains were read from a single sample in a study of memory CD4+ T cells and cytomegalovirus serostatus. TCRdb keeps only in-frame clones here, not all; method: immunoSEQ multiplex PCR. The sample has 35,000 to 55,000 clones, 75% to 85% seen once; the top ten hold more than 0.75%. The sequencing input was memory CD4+ T cells from blood. The source is an adult in good health and CMV-seronegative. The CDR3 runs from the conserved cysteine through the conserved F or W. D genes are given only for firm matches. Not all rows give a size; the values are once, few, many and, for expanded clones, a class.

cdr3_length: 15; j_call: TRBJ1-2; clone_size: .; d_call: .; v_call: TRBV9; cdr3_nt: TGTGCCAGCAGCTTAACGCCGGGGCACCAGTCGGGCTACACCTTC; cdr3_aa: CASSLTPGHQSGYTF
cdr3_length: 13; j_call: TRBJ2-6; clone_size: .; d_call: .; v_call: TRBV14; cdr3_nt: TGTGCCAGCAGCTATCTAGGGGCCAACGTCCTGACTTTC; cdr3_aa: CASSYLGANVLTF
cdr3_length: 15; j_call: TRBJ1-1; clone_size: .; d_call: TRBD1; v_call: TRBV2; cdr3_nt: TGTGCCAGCAGTAGACAGGGGGCCGTCGTCACTGAAGCTTTCTTT; cdr3_aa: CASSRQGAVVTEAFF
cdr3_length: 13; j_call: TRBJ2-5; clone_size: .; d_call: .; v_call: TRBV29-1; cdr3_nt: TGCAGCGTTGAGAGTCAGGGTACCGAGACCCAGTACTTC; cdr3_aa: CSVESQGTETQYF
cdr3_length: 15; j_call: TRBJ2-1; clone_size: .; d_call: TRBD1; v_call: TRBV29-1; cdr3_nt: TGCAGCGCCTCCAGGACAGGGGGGTTTGGGGATGAGCAGTTCTTC; cdr3_aa: CSASRTGGFGDEQFF
cdr3_length: 16; j_call: TRBJ2-3; clone_size: .; d_call: TRBD1; v_call: TRBV5-1; cdr3_nt: TGCGCCAGCAGCTTAACCGGGACAGGGCTCACAGATACGCAGTATTTT; cdr3_aa: CASSLTGTGLTDTQYF
cdr3_length: 11; j_call: TRBJ2-2; clone_size: .; d_call: TRBD2; v_call: TRBV29-1; cdr3_nt: TGCAGCGTTGAGCGGGGGGCAGAGCTGTTTTTT; cdr3_aa: CSVERGAELFF
cdr3_length: 14; j_call: TRBJ1-1; clone_size: .; d_call: TRBD1; v_call: TRBV5-1; cdr3_nt: TGCGCCAGCAGCTCGAACAGGGGCGGCACTGAAGCTTTCTTT; cdr3_aa: CASSSNRGGTEAFF
cdr3_length: 13; j_call: TRBJ1-2; clone_size: .; d_call: TRBD1; v_call: TRBV18; cdr3_nt: TGTGCCAGCTCCCCAGGGGGCCGCTATGGCTACACCTTC; cdr3_aa: CASSPGGRYGYTF
cdr3_length: 17; j_call: TRBJ2-3; clone_size: .; d_call: TRBD2; v_call: TRBV4-2; cdr3_nt: TGTGCCAGCAGCCATTCCGGGACTAGCGGGAGAGGGGATACGCAGTATTTT; cdr3_aa: CASSHSGTSGRGDTQYF
cdr3_length: 14; j_call: TRBJ1-5; clone_size: .; d_call: .; v_call: TRBV6-1; cdr3_nt: TGTGCCAGCAATTGGGGGGAGAGCAATCAGCCCCAGCATTTT; cdr3_aa: CASNWGESNQPQHF
cdr3_length: 13; j_call: TRBJ2-7; clone_size: .; d_call: .; v_call: TRBV6-5; cdr3_nt: TGTGCCAGCAGCCCCGCGGGTAACTACGAGCAGTACTTC; cdr3_aa: CASSPAGNYEQYF
cdr3_length: 13; j_call: TRBJ1-5; clone_size: .; d_call: .; v_call: TRBV19; cdr3_nt: TGTGCCAGTAGTATGATTAGGGACCAGCCCCAGCATTTT; cdr3_aa: CASSMIRDQPQHF
cdr3_length: 14; j_call: TRBJ2-7; clone_size: medium-sized; d_call: .; v_call: TRBV6-1; cdr3_nt: TGTGCCAGCAGCCGTACGAACCGGGGCTACGAGCAGTACTTC; cdr3_aa: CASSRTNRGYEQYF
cdr3_length: 16; j_call: TRBJ2-3; clone_size: .; d_call: TRBD1; v_call: TRBV4-3; cdr3_nt: TGCGCCAGCAGCCAAGAGGGGACAGGGGGCGTCGATACGCAGTATTTT; cdr3_aa: CASSQEGTGGVDTQYF
cdr3_length: 16; j_call: TRBJ2-3; clone_size: .; d_call: TRBD1; v_call: TRBV5-1; cdr3_nt: TGCGCCAGCAGCTTGTGGTCAGGGGGTCACACAGATACGCAGTATTTT; cdr3_aa: CASSLWSGGHTDTQYF
cdr3_length: 19; j_call: TRBJ2-1; clone_size: .; d_call: TRBD2; v_call: TRBV28; cdr3_nt: TGTGCCAGCAGTTCTCCGACTAGCGGGGGGGCCGGGTCCTACAATGAGCAGTTCTTC; cdr3_aa: CASSSPTSGGAGSYNEQFF
cdr3_length: 12; j_call: TRBJ1-3; clone_size: .; d_call: .; v_call: TRBV30; cdr3_nt: TGTGCCTGGAGTCACTACGGAAACACCATATATTTT; cdr3_aa: CAWSHYGNTIYF
cdr3_length: 11; j_call: TRBJ2-7; clone_size: .; d_call: .; v_call: TRBV28; cdr3_nt: TGTGCCAGCAGTCCAAGATACGAGCAGTACTTC; cdr3_aa: CASSPRYEQYF
cdr3_length: 17; j_call: TRBJ2-6; clone_size: .; d_call: .; v_call: TRBV5-5; cdr3_nt: TGTGCCAGCAACCCTACAGGGACGAGCTCTGGGGCCAACGTCCTGACTTTC; cdr3_aa: CASNPTGTSSGANVLTF
cdr3_length: 17; j_call: TRBJ1-1; clone_size: .; d_call: TRBD1; v_call: TRBV11-2; cdr3_nt: TGTGCCAGCAGCTTAGCCCGGGGACAGCTAAAGAACACTGAAGCTTTCTTT; cdr3_aa: CASSLARGQLKNTEAFF
cdr3_length: 15; j_call: TRBJ1-1; clone_size: .; d_call: .; v_call: TRBV19; cdr3_nt: TGTGCCAGTACTATTACGGGGGGGTCGAACACTGAAGCTTTCTTT; cdr3_aa: CASTITGGSNTEAFF
cdr3_length: 16; j_call: TRBJ2-2; clone_size: .; d_call: TRBD2; v_call: TRBV4-3; cdr3_nt: TGCGCCAGCAGCCAGCGGGGGGCCCCCTACACCGGGGAGCTGTTTTTT; cdr3_aa: CASSQRGAPYTGELFF
cdr3_length: 13; j_call: TRBJ1-1; clone_size: .; d_call: TRBD1; v_call: TRBV7-2; cdr3_nt: TGTGCCAGCAGCTCTACAGGGGTCGCTGAAGCTTTCTTT; cdr3_aa: CASSSTGVAEAFF
cdr3_length: 14; j_call: TRBJ2-7; clone_size: .; d_call: TRBD1; v_call: TRBV7-2; cdr3_nt: TGTGCCAGCAGCTTATTACAGGGGAGAGACGAGCAGTACTTC; cdr3_aa: CASSLLQGRDEQYF
cdr3_length: 16; j_call: TRBJ1-4; clone_size: once; d_call: TRBD1; v_call: TRBV5-1; cdr3_nt: TGCGCCAGCAGCCCCCGACAGGGGTCGACTAATGAAAAACTGTTTTTT; cdr3_aa: CASSPRQGSTNEKLFF
cdr3_length: 19; j_call: TRBJ2-2; clone_size: .; d_call: .; v_call: TRBV4-1; cdr3_nt: TGCGCCAGCAGCCACGACGGGGGGGACAGGGCCAAGGGAACCGGGGAGCTGTTTTTT; cdr3_aa: CASSHDGGDRAKGTGELFF
cdr3_length: 13; j_call: TRBJ1-2; clone_size: once; d_call: TRBD1; v_call: TRBV30; cdr3_nt: TGTGCCTGGAGTGTCCCGGGACAGGGGACGAGCACCTTC; cdr3_aa: CAWSVPGQGTSTF
cdr3_length: 15; j_call: TRBJ2-3; clone_size: .; d_call: .; v_call: TRBV28; cdr3_nt: TGTGCCAGCAACCGGGCTGGCCTTATCGCAGATACGCAGTATTTT; cdr3_aa: CASNRAGLIADTQYF
cdr3_length: 14; j_call: TRBJ1-3; clone_size: .; d_call: .; v_call: TRBV30; cdr3_nt: TGTGCCTGGGCCAAGGGGGTCAGGGGAAACACCATATATTTT; cdr3_aa: CAWAKGVRGNTIYF
cdr3_length: 12; j_call: TRBJ1-2; clone_size: few; d_call: .; v_call: TRBV18; cdr3_nt: TGTGCCAGCTCACCATCCAGGGATGGCTACACCTTC; cdr3_aa: CASSPSRDGYTF
cdr3_length: 14; j_call: TRBJ1-1; clone_size: few; d_call: .; v_call: TRBV13; cdr3_nt: TGTGCCAGCAGCCCCGCTCAGGAGAACACTGAAGCTTTCTTT; cdr3_aa: CASSPAQENTEAFF
cdr3_length: 16; j_call: TRBJ1-6; clone_size: medium-sized; d_call: TRBD1; v_call: TRBV19; cdr3_nt: TGTGCCAGTAGTACTCCAGGGGACAGCCAGAATTCACCCCTCCACTTT; cdr3_aa: CASSTPGDSQNSPLHF
cdr3_length: 16; j_call: TRBJ2-5; clone_size: .; d_call: .; v_call: TRBV7-2; cdr3_nt: TGTGCCAGCAGCTTAGCGCGGAGTTTCGGGCAAGAGACCCAGTACTTC; cdr3_aa: CASSLARSFGQETQYF
cdr3_length: 12; j_call: TRBJ1-1; clone_size: .; d_call: TRBD1; v_call: TRBV6-5; cdr3_nt: TGTGCCAGCACCAGGACAGGGGAACGAGCTTTCTTT; cdr3_aa: CASTRTGERAFF
cdr3_length: 15; j_call: TRBJ2-7; clone_size: .; d_call: TRBD2; v_call: TRBV7-6; cdr3_nt: TGTGCCAGCAGCTTAGCCGGGACTAGCATCCACGAGCAGTACTTC; cdr3_aa: CASSLAGTSIHEQYF
cdr3_length: 12; j_call: TRBJ2-7; clone_size: .; d_call: .; v_call: TRBV28; cdr3_nt: TGTGCCAGCAGTCCCCAGAGAGGCGAGCAGTACTTC; cdr3_aa: CASSPQRGEQYF
cdr3_length: 21; j_call: TRBJ2-3; clone_size: .; d_call: .; v_call: TRBV28; cdr3_nt: TGTGCCAGCAGTTTACCACCCCGGGGCCCCGGACTATGGACCATCACAGATACGCAGTATTTT; cdr3_aa: CASSLPPRGPGLWTITDTQYF
cdr3_length: 15; j_call: TRBJ1-1; clone_size: once; d_call: .; v_call: TRBV7-2; cdr3_nt: TGTGCCAGCAGCTCAATGGGAGGGGGGAACACTGAAGCTTTCTTT; cdr3_aa: CASSSMGGGNTEAFF
cdr3_length: 15; j_call: TRBJ2-1; clone_size: .; d_call: .; v_call: TRBV5-5; cdr3_nt: TGTGCCAGCAGCTTGAATAGCAACTCCTACAATGAGCAGTTCTTC; cdr3_aa: CASSLNSNSYNEQFF
cdr3_length: 14; j_call: TRBJ1-2; clone_size: once; d_call: TRBD1; v_call: TRBV29-1; cdr3_nt: TGCAGCGTTGAAGACAGGGGGACTCTTTATGGCTACACCTTC; cdr3_aa: CSVEDRGTLYGYTF
cdr3_length: 16; j_call: TRBJ2-3; clone_size: .; d_call: TRBD1; v_call: TRBV18; cdr3_nt: TGTGCCAGCTCACCACCCGGGACAGGCGGACGGGATACGCAGTATTTT; cdr3_aa: CASSPPGTGGRDTQYF
cdr3_length: 14; j_call: TRBJ2-7; clone_size: .; d_call: .; v_call: TRBV6-5; cdr3_nt: TGTGCCAGCAGTTACCTCGACAGGACCTACGAGCAGTACTTC; cdr3_aa: CASSYLDRTYEQYF
cdr3_length: 12; j_call: TRBJ2-1; clone_size: .; d_call: .; v_call: TRBV10-1; cdr3_nt: TGCGCCAGCGGTTTCGGCGGCAATGAGCAGTTCTTC; cdr3_aa: CASGFGGNEQFF
cdr3_length: 16; j_call: TRBJ2-7; clone_size: .; d_call: .; v_call: TRBV21-1; cdr3_nt: TGTGCCAGCACCAATTATTGGGGACAGGGAGTGTACGAGCAGTACTTC; cdr3_aa: CASTNYWGQGVYEQYF
cdr3_length: 13; j_call: TRBJ2-7; clone_size: once; d_call: .; v_call: TRBV11-3; cdr3_nt: TGTGCCAGCAGCTTAGGTGTGAGCCACGAGCAGTACTTC; cdr3_aa: CASSLGVSHEQYF
cdr3_length: 17; j_call: TRBJ1-6; clone_size: .; d_call: .; v_call: TRBV5-4; cdr3_nt: TGTGCCAGCAGCTTCCTCCTCAGGGGCTCCTATAATTCACCCCTCCACTTT; cdr3_aa: CASSFLLRGSYNSPLHF
cdr3_length: 15; j_call: TRBJ2-5; clone_size: .; d_call: TRBD2; v_call: TRBV18; cdr3_nt: TGTGCCAGCTCACCAGGACTAGCGGGGGGCGAGACCCAGTACTTC; cdr3_aa: CASSPGLAGGETQYF
cdr3_length: 14; j_call: TRBJ2-3; clone_size: .; d_call: .; v_call: TRBV14; cdr3_nt: TGTGCCAGCAGCCCCCTAGGGAACCGAGATACGCAGTATTTT; cdr3_aa: CASSPLGNRDTQYF
cdr3_length: 13; j_call: TRBJ1-1; clone_size: few; d_call: .; v_call: TRBV4-3; cdr3_nt: TGCGCCAGCAGCCAAGAGGGGTGGGCTGAAGCTTTCTTT; cdr3_aa: CASSQEGWAEAFF
cdr3_length: 14; j_call: TRBJ1-5; clone_size: .; d_call: .; v_call: TRBV19; cdr3_nt: TGTGCCAGTAGCGGACAGATTAGCAATCAGCCCCAGCATTTT; cdr3_aa: CASSGQISNQPQHF
cdr3_length: 15; j_call: TRBJ2-2; clone_size: .; d_call: .; v_call: TRBV5-4; cdr3_nt: TGTGCCAGCAGCCCGGGGGGCAGGAACACCGGGGAGCTGTTTTTT; cdr3_aa: CASSPGGRNTGELFF
cdr3_length: 17; j_call: TRBJ2-7; clone_size: .; d_call: TRBD2; v_call: TRBV7-2; cdr3_nt: TGTGCCAGCAGCTTAGGGTCCGGCGGGGGGGCATCCTACGAGCAGTACTTC; cdr3_aa: CASSLGSGGGASYEQYF
cdr3_length: 16; j_call: TRBJ1-2; clone_size: .; d_call: .; v_call: TRBV5-4; cdr3_nt: TGTGCCAGCAGCTTCGGGGGCGGCCTTACTAACTATGGCTACACCTTC; cdr3_aa: CASSFGGGLTNYGYTF
cdr3_length: 14; j_call: TRBJ1-2; clone_size: .; d_call: .; v_call: TRBV30; cdr3_nt: TGTGCCTGGAGAACACAGGAGCAACAGAGTGGCTACACCTTC; cdr3_aa: CAWRTQEQQSGYTF
cdr3_length: 15; j_call: TRBJ1-2; clone_size: .; d_call: .; v_call: TRBV28; cdr3_nt: TGTGCCAGCAGTCCGCCGGACAGCGCTGTGGGTGGCTACACCTTC; cdr3_aa: CASSPPDSAVGGYTF
cdr3_length: 15; j_call: TRBJ1-2; clone_size: .; d_call: TRBD1; v_call: TRBV5-1; cdr3_nt: TGCGCCAGCAGCTTGGGGGACAGCTCTAACTATGGCTACACCTTC; cdr3_aa: CASSLGDSSNYGYTF
cdr3_length: 15; j_call: TRBJ1-4; clone_size: .; d_call: .; v_call: TRBV6-5; cdr3_nt: TGTGCCAGCAGTTACTCGGGTCTGGCGGGCGAAAAACTGTTTTTT; cdr3_aa: CASSYSGLAGEKLFF
cdr3_length: 16; j_call: TRBJ1-3; clone_size: .; d_call: .; v_call: TRBV15; cdr3_nt: TGTGCCACCAGCAGAGACCCCCTTTCGGCTGGAAACACCATATATTTT; cdr3_aa: CATSRDPLSAGNTIYF
cdr3_length: 16; j_call: TRBJ2-6; clone_size: .; d_call: .; v_call: TRBV7-2; cdr3_nt: TGTGCCAGCAGCGGATCGACAGGCTCTGGGGCCAACGTCCTGACTTTC; cdr3_aa: CASSGSTGSGANVLTF